This T cell receptor (beta chain) derives from a study of blood T cell repertoires in COVID-19. Trimming took 2 bases from V and 2 from J, leaving 10 bases between them. CDR3 length equals 14 residues. Looked up from germline, CDR1 is SGHRS and CDR2 is YFSETQ. Data came from immunoSEQ multiplex PCR; TCRdb stores just in-frame clones and leaves some out. The sample records roughly 78,000 clones, around nine tenths being singletons. This clone came up once. The origin of this receptor is a woman aged 55 to 70 with acute or convalescent COVID-19. Sequencing used peripheral blood. The genes are TRBV5-1 and TRBJ2-5; D may be TRBD1 (5 bases). CDR3 loop: CASSLGQGQETQYF. For the CDR3, the DNA is TGCGCCAGCAGCTTAGGGCAGGGTCAAGAGACCCAGTACTTC.